One sample yielded the 20 T cell receptor beta chains listed below, sequenced in a study of graft-versus-host responses after intestinal transplantation (dated by TCRdb to the early 2020s). Receptor libraries were prepared by the immunoSEQ multiplex PCR assay. As stored in TCRdb, this immuneACCESS dataset retains in-frame rearrangements with V and J assigned. A fraction of the clones does not appear; measured against another copy, unresolved V genes explain less than half of the discrepancy, and the remainder lacks a known reason. The sample table records tens of thousands of clones; about 90% of these occur just once. The leading ten clones occupy over 2% of the sample. The sample consisted of PBMCs, taken 300 to 320 days after intestinal transplant. The receptor set was obtained from a human patient who received an intestinal transplant, so some T cells may come from the graft donor.

The rearrangement links TRBV2 to TRBJ2-7; 11 nucleotides match TRBD2. The J segment lost 0 bases and the V segment lost 5 bases, leaving 15 bases of the junction unmatched. The germline V gene has CDR1 SNHLY and CDR2 FYNNEI. This CDR3 contains 19 residues. CDR3 sequence (DNA): TGTGCCAGCAGTAAAGGGGGCCCCACTAGCGGGGGTTACTCCTACGAGCAGTACTTC. It is translated as CASSKGGPTSGGYSYEQYF.

In regard to this clone: This is likely an artifact of a read error, given a far larger clone one base away. The V and J genes are TRBV9 and TRBJ1-2; 9 positions match TRBD1. Germline V gene data show CDR1 as SGDLS and CDR2 as YYNGEE. V shed 5 bases and J 4 bases; nucleotides not matched to a gene: 3. This CDR3 contains 13 residues. The CDR3 coding sequence is TGTGCCAGCAGTCCGACAGGGGGCTATGGCTACACCTTC. Protein sequence: CASSPTGGYGYTF.

In this sample, this clone turned up once. V is TRBV20-1 and J is TRBJ1-2; D call uncertain. Trimming took 4 bases from V and 3 from J, leaving 0 bases between them. Germline-derived CDR1 and CDR2 are DFQATT and SNEGSKA (reference sequence). The length of the CDR3 is 9 residues. The CDR3 here is CSANYGYTF. The CDR3 DNA follows: TGCAGTGCTAACTATGGCTACACCTTC.

The V and J genes are TRBV4-2 and TRBJ2-2; TRBD2 matches at 7 bases. This CDR3 comprises 16 residues. Germline assignment: CDR1 LGHNA and CDR2 YNFKEQ. The junction had 10 bases not matched to a gene; V was cut back by 3 bases and J by 6 bases. The CDR3 spells CASSQPLLRESGELFF. The CDR3 region has the DNA TGTGCCAGCAGCCAGCCCCTTCTGCGGGAGTCCGGGGAGCTGTTTTTT.

The rearrangement links TRBV27 to TRBJ2-7; D gene uncertain. Trimming pared 3 bases from V and 6 bases from J, leaving 15 bases between. Per germline, CDR1 MNHEY and CDR2 SMNVEV (reference sequence). The CDR3 runs 14 residues. CDR3 coding DNA: TGTGCCAGCAGTTTGTTCGACGGCTGGGGCGAGCAGTACTTC. This codes for CASSLFDGWGEQYF.

This chain joins TRBV15 and TRBJ1-1; no clear D. The V gene lost 5 bases and the J gene lost 7 bases, with 11 bases spanning the gap. The CDR3 contains 12 residues. Per the germline V gene, CDR1 is LNHNV and CDR2 is YYDKDF (reference sequence). The chain's CDR3 is CATSPSESEAFF. In DNA form, the CDR3 reads TGTGCCACCAGCCCCAGTGAGAGTGAAGCTTTCTTT.

The chain is built from TRBV9 and TRBJ2-1; either TRBD1 or TRBD2 may fit D (6 bases each). Germline-derived CDR1 and CDR2 are SGDLS and YYNGEE. There are 14 residues in the CDR3. V lost 0 bases and J 9 bases, leaving 13 bases between the germline ends. The CDR3 coding sequence is TGTGCCAGCAGCGTAGTAGGAGGGGGAGGTGAGCAGTTCTTC. Translation: CASSVVGGGGEQFF.

This clone was detected once. The rearrangement links TRBV5-1 to TRBJ1-4; D call uncertain. The CDR3 contains 14 residues. Trimming took off 1 base at V and 7 bases at J, with 11 bases between the two ends. From germline, CDR1 is SGHRS and CDR2 YFSETQ. The CDR3 loop reads CASSLSPEGEKLFF. The CDR3 DNA sequence: TGCGCCAGCAGCTTGTCCCCAGAGGGTGAAAAACTGTTTTTT.

V is TRBV11-3 and J is TRBJ2-7; D may be TRBD1 or TRBD2 (5 bases each). Trimming pared 1 base from V and 4 bases from J, leaving 17 bases between. The CDR3 runs to 16 residues. Germline V gives CDR1 SGHNT, CDR2 YENEEA. The CDR3 reads CASSLVLGRQRYEQYF. In nucleotides, the CDR3 is TGTGCCAGCAGCTTAGTTCTGGGACGTCAGCGGTACGAGCAGTACTTC. The full variable domain, in which reference TRBV11-3 and TRBJ2-7 provide the parts outside the CDR3, is EAGVVQSPRYKIIEKKQPVAFWCNPISGHNTLYWYLQNLGQGPELLIRYENEEAVDDSQLPKDRFSAERLKGVDSTLKIQPAELGDSAVYLCASSLVLGRQRYEQYFGPGTRLTVT.

This chain uses TRBV21-1 with TRBJ2-7; the DNA was not compared with TRBD2, the D call given in the table. TRBV21-1 is shown as a pseudogene. The CDR3 extends over 18 amino acids. The CDR3 bases are TGTGCCAGCAGCACTCCGGGACTAGCGGGAGGGAATTCCTACGAGCAGTACTTC. Protein: CASSTPGLAGGNSYEQYF.

This sequence joins TRBV7-7 and TRBJ2-5, with 9 bases matching TRBD2. In germline, CDR1 is SSHAT, CDR2 FNYEAQ (reference sequence). V lost 6 bases to trimming and J lost 3 bases; unmatched junction nucleotides: 11. This CDR3 has 16 amino acids. The CDR3 nucleotides read TGTGCCAGCAGACGATACGGCGGGGGGGCCGAAGAGACCCAGTACTTC. It encodes CASRRYGGGAEETQYF.

This sequence joins TRBV10-3 and TRBJ2-7, with 7 positions matching TRBD2. Germline CDR1 reads ENHRY; CDR2 reads SYGVKD. With V trimmed by 2 bases and J by 6 bases, 13 bases remained unmatched. The CDR3 has 16 amino acids. CDR3 sequence (DNA): TGTGCCATCAGTGAGAACAGTCCGGGACTATTATCCGAGCAGTACTTC. This codes for CAISENSPGLLSEQYF.

The gene calls are TRBV7-2 and TRBJ1-1, with TRBD1 as a possible D gene (5 bases). V was shortened by 1 base and J by 0 bases, with 21 bases between the two germline ends. Germline CDR1 and CDR2: SGHTA and FQGNSA. This CDR3 is built from 19 residues. The CDR3 DNA follows: TGTGCCAGCAGCTTAGATTTTCTTCGTCTGGGACGGATGAACACTGAAGCTTTCTTT. Translating gives CASSLDFLRLGRMNTEAFF.

The genes are TRBV7-9 and TRBJ2-5, with D hard to call. Trimming removed 0 bases from V and 5 bases from J, with 7 bases in between. Germline V gene lookup returns CDR1 SEHNR and CDR2 FQNEAQ (reference sequence). The CDR3 spans 13 residues. The CDR3 is CASSLARYETQYF. Here the CDR3 DNA reads TGTGCCAGCAGCTTAGCGCGTTACGAGACCCAGTACTTC.

The J gene is TRBJ2-7, the V gene TRBV10-1; 10 nucleotides align to TRBD1. The CDR3 length is 15 residues. The V segment lost 2 bases and the J segment 6 bases; nucleotides outside the gene matches: 7. CDR1 is WNHNN and CDR2 is SYGVQD in the germline V gene (reference sequence). Here the CDR3 reads CASSERGTGVTEQYF. The CDR3 DNA follows: TGCGCCAGCAGTGAGAGAGGGACAGGGGTTACCGAGCAGTACTTC.

V gene TRBV6-5 combines with J gene TRBJ1-5; no firm D call. CDR1 and CDR2 from the germline V gene are MNHEY and SVGAGI. The CDR3 runs to 13 residues. The germline V and J ends were trimmed by 10 bases and 7 bases, with 17 bases remaining between them. CDR3 in DNA: TGTGCCACCGCCCATAGGGAAACCCAGCCCCAGCATTTT. It codes for CATAHRETQPQHF.

The chain recombines TRBV7-9 with TRBJ2-1; D might be TRBD2 (6 bases). Per germline, CDR1 SEHNR and CDR2 FQNEAQ (reference sequence). V lost 0 bases and J lost 0, with 9 bases in between. This CDR3 has 16 amino acids. CDR3 sequence (DNA): TGTGCCAGCAGCTTAGCGGACGGGAGCTCCTACAATGAGCAGTTCTTC. Its translation is CASSLADGSSYNEQFF.

V usage is TRBV28 and J usage is TRBJ2-3, with D possibly TRBD2 on 6 matching bases. The CDR3 has 13 amino acids. Germline values: CDR1 MDHEN, CDR2 SYDVKM. V lost 3 bases to trimming and J lost 6 bases, with 10 bases between them. The DNA of the CDR3 is TGTGCCAGCAGTTTCTCAGGGAGGGATACGCAGTATTTT. Translated: CASSFSGRDTQYF.

The rearrangement links TRBV27 to TRBJ2-5; maybe TRBD1 (5 bases). The V end lost 3 bases, the J end lost 5 bases, and 13 bases lay between the germline ends. CDR3 size: 14 residues. Germline values: CDR1 MNHEY, CDR2 SMNVEV (reference sequence). The CDR3 DNA reads TGTGCCAGCAGTTTCGGACCAGCAGGGGAGACCCAGTACTTC. It is translated as CASSFGPAGETQYF.

CDR3 in amino acids: CASSQSLPGSYEQYF. DNA of the CDR3: TGCGCCAGCAGCCAAAGTCTTCCGGGCTCCTACGAGCAGTACTTC. The V gene is TRBV4-1, the J gene TRBJ2-7; D is ambiguous. This CDR3 is built from 15 residues. CDR1 and CDR2 from the germline V gene are MGHRA and YSYEKL. Trimming removed 2 bases at V and 0 bases at J, with 11 bases between.